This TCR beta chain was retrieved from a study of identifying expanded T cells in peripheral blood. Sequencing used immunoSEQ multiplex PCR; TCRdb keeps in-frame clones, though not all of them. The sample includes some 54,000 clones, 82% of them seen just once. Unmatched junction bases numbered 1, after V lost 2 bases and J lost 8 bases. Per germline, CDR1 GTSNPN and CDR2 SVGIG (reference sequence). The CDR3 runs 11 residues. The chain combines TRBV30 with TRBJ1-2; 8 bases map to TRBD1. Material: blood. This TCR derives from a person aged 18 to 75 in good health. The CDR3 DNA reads TGTGCCTGGAGTCGGGACAGGGGCTACACCTTC. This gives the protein CAWSRDRGYTF.